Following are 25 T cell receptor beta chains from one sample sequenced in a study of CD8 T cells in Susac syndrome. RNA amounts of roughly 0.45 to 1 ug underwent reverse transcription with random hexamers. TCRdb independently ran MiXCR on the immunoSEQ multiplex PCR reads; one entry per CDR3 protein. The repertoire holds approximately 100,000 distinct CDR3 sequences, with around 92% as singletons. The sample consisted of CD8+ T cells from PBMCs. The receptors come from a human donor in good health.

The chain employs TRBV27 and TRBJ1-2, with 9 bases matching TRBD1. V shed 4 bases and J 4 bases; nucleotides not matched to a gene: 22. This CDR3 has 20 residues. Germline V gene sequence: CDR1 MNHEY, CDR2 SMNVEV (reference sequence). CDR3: CASSSLLSSSTGGAIYGYTF. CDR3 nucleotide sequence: TGTGCCAGCAGTTCCTTACTGTCTAGCTCGACAGGGGGTGCCATCTATGGCTACACCTTC.

CDR3 nucleotide sequence: TGTGCCAGCAGCCAAGGATCTACTAGCGGACCCGGGGAGCTGTTTTTT. This translates into CASSQGSTSGPGELFF. V is TRBV3-1 and J is TRBJ2-2, with 8 positions matching TRBD2. V lost 1 base to trimming and J lost 6 bases; unmatched junction nucleotides: 7. The length of the CDR3 is 16 residues. Germline V gene lookup returns CDR1 LGHDT and CDR2 YNNKEL (reference sequence).

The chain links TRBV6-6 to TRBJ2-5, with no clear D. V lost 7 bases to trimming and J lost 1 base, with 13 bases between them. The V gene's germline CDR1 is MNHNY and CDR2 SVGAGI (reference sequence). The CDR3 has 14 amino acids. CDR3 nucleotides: TGTGCCAGCACCCTGAAAAGAACCCAAGAGACCCAGTACTTC. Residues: CASTLKRTQETQYF.

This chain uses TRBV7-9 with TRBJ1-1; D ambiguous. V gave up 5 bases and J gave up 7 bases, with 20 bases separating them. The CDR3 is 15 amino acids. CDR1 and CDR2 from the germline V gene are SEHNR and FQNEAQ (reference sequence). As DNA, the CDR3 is TGTGCCAGCAGCCCCCCGTTGAGGGAACTATATGAAGCTTTCTTT. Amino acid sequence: CASSPPLRELYEAFF.

The CDR3 region has the DNA TGCAGTGCTAGAGACCTAGGGGTCGAGCAGTACTTC. It specifies CSARDLGVEQYF. J is TRBJ2-7 and V is TRBV20-1; maybe TRBD1 (5 bases). Germline V gives CDR1 DFQATT, CDR2 SNEGSKA (reference sequence). Trimming left V 0 bases short and J 6 bases short, with 9 bases between. The CDR3 consists of 12 residues.

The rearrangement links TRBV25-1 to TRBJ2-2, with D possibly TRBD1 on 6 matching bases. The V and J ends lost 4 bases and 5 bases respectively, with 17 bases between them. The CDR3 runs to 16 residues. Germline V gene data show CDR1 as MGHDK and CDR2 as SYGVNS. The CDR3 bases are TGTGCCAGCAGTGCTTACGGAGCAGGGGCGACCGGGGAGCTGTTTTTT. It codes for CASSAYGAGATGELFF.

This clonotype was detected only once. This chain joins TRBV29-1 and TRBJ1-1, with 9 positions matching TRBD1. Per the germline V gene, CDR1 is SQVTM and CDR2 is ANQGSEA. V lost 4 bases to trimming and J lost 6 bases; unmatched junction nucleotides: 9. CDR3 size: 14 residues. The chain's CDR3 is CSVGTGASKAEAFF. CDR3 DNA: TGCAGCGTTGGGACAGGGGCTTCCAAGGCTGAAGCTTTCTTT. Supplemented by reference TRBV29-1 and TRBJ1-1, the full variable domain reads SAVISQKPSRDICQRGTSLTIQCQVDSQVTMMFWYRQQPGQSLTLIATANQGSEATYESGFVIDKFPISRPNLTFSTLTVSNMSPEDSSIYLCSVGTGASKAEAFFGQGTRLTVV.

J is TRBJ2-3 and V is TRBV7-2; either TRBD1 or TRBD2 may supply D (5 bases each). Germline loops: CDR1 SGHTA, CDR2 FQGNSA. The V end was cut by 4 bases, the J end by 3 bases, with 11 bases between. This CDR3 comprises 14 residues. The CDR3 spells CASSSQGRTDTQYF. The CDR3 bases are TGTGCCAGCAGCTCGCAGGGACGGACAGATACGCAGTATTTT.

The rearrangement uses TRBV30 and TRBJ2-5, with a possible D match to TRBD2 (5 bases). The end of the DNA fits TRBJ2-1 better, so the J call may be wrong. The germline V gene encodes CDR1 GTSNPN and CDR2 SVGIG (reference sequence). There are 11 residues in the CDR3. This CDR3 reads CAWSPRDLQFF. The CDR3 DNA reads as TGTGCCTGGAGTCCCCGGGATCTCCAGTTCTTC.

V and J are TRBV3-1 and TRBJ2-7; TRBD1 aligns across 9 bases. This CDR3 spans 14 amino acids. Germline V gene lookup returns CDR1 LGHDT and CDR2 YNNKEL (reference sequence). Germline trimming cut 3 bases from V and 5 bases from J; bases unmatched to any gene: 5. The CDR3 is CASSHRQGGNEQYF. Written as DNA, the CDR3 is TGTGCCAGCAGCCACCGACAGGGGGGCAACGAGCAGTACTTC.

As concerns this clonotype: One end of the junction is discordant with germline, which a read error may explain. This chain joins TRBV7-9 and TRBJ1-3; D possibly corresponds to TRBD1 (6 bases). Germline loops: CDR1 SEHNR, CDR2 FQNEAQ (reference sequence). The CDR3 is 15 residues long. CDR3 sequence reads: CASSSDSSSENTIYF. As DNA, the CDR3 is TGTGCCAGCAGCTCGGACAGTAGCTCTGAAAACACCATATATTTT.

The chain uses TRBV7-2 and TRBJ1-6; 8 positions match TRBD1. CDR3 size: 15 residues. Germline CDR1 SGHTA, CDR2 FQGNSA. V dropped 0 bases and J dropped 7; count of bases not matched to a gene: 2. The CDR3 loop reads CASSLAPGGNSPLHF. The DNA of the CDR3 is TGTGCCAGCAGCTTAGCACCAGGGGGCAATTCACCCCTCCACTTT. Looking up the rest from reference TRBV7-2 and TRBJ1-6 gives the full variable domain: GAGVSQSPSNKVTEKGKDVELRCDPISGHTALYWYRQSLGQGLEFLIYFQGNSAPDKSGLPSDRFSAERTGGSVSTLTIQRTQQEDSAVYLCASSLAPGGNSPLHFGNGTRLTVT.

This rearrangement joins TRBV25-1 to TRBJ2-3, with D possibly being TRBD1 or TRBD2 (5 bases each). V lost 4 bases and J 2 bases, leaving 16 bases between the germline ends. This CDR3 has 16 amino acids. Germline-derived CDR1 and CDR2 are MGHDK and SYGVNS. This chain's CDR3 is CASSGTSGTLTDTQYF. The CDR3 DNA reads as TGTGCCAGCAGTGGGACATCGGGGACCCTCACAGATACGCAGTATTTT.

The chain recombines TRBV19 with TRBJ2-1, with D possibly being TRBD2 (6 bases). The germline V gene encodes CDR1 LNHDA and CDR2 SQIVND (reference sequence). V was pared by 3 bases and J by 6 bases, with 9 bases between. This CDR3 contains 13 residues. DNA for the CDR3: TGTGCCAGTAGTATTGCACTAGCCAATGAGCAGTTCTTC. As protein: CASSIALANEQFF.

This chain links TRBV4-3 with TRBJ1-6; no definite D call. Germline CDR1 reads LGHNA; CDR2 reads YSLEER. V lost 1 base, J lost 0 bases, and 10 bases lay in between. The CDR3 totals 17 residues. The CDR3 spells CASSQGPPSSYNSPLHF. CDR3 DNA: TGCGCCAGCAGCCAAGGCCCTCCGAGCTCCTATAATTCACCCCTCCACTTT.

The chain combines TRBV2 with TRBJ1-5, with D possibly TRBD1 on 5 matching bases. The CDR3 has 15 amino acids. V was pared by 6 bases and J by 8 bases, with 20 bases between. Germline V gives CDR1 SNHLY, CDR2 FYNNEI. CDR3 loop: CASSTDSRSGEPQHF. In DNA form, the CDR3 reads TGTGCCAGCAGCACCGACAGCCGCTCCGGGGAGCCCCAGCATTTT.

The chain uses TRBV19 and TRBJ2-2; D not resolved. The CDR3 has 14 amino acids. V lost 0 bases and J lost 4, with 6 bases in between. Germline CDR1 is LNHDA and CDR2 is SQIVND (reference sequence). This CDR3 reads CASSIDYLTGELFF. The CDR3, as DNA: TGTGCCAGTAGTATAGATTACCTCACCGGGGAGCTGTTTTTT.

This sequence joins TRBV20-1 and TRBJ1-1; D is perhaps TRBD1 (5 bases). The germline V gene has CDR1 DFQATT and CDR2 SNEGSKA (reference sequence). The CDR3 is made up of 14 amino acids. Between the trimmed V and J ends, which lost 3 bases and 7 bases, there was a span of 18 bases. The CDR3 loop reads CSASGQGPVYEAFF. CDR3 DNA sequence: TGCAGTGCTAGCGGGCAGGGTCCCGTTTATGAAGCTTTCTTT.

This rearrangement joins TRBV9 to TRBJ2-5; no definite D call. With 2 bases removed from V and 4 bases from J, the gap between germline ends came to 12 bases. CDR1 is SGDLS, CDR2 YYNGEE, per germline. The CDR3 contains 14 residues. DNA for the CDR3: TGTGCCAGCAGCGTGTCCGGATCCATAGAGACCCAGTACTTC. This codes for CASSVSGSIETQYF.

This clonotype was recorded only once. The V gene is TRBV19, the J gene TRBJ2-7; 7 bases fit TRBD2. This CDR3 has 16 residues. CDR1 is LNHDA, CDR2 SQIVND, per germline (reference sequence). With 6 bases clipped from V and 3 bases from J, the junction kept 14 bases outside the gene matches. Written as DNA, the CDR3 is TGTGCCAGTAGACTGCGGGGGATCGGGGAGAACTACGAGCAGTACTTC. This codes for CASRLRGIGENYEQYF.

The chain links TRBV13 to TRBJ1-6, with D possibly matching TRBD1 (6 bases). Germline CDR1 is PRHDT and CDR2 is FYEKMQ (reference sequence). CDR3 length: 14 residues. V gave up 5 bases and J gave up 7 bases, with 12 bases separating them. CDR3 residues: CASSKTGRNSPLHF. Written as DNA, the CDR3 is TGTGCCAGCAGCAAGACAGGCAGGAATTCACCCCTCCACTTT.

The CDR3 protein is CASTGGHTDTQYF. The CDR3 region has the DNA TGTGCCAGCACGGGGGGCCACACAGATACGCAGTATTTT. The V call is TRBV7-2, the J call TRBJ2-3; possibly TRBD2 for D (7 bases). V was pared by 7 bases and J by 2 bases, with 10 bases between. The CDR3 is made up of 13 amino acids. CDR1 and CDR2 from the germline V gene are SGHTA and FQGNSA.

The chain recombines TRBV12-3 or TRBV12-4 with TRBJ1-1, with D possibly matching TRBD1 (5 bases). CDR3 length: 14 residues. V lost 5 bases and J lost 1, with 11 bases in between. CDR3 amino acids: CASSRTTGNTEAFF. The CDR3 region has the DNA TGTGCCAGCAGTAGAACTACAGGGAACACTGAAGCTTTCTTT.

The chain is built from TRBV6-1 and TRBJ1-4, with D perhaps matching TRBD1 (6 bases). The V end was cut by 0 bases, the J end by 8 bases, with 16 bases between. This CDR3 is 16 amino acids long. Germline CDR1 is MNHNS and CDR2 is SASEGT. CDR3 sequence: CASSEAWGAQSEKLFF. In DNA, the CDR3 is TGTGCCAGCAGTGAAGCATGGGGGGCGCAATCCGAAAAACTGTTTTTT.

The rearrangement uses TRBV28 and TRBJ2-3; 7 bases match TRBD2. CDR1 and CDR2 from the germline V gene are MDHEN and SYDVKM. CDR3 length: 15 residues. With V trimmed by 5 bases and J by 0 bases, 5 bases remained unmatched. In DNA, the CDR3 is TGTGCCAGCAGTGCGATCGGGGGGAGCACAGATACGCAGTATTTT. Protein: CASSAIGGSTDTQYF.